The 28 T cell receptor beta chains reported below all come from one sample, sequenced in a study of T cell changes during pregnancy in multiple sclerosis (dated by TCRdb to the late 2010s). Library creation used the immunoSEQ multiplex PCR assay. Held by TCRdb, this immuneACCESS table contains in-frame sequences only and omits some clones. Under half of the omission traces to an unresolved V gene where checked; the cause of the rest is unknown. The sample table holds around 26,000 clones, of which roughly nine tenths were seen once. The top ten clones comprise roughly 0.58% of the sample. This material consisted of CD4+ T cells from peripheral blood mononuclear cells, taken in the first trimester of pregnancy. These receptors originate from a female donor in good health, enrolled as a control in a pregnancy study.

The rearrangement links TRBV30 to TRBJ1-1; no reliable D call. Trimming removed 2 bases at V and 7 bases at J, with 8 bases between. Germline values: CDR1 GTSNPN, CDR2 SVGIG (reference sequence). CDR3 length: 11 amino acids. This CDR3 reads CAWSRSSEAFF. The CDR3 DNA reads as TGTGCCTGGAGTAGGAGCAGTGAAGCTTTCTTT.

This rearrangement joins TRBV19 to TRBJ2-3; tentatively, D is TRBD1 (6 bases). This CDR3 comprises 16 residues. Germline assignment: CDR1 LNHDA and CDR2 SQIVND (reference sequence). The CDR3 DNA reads TGTTGCAGAGGGCAGGGGCCACCGGATGGCACAGATACGCAGTATTTT. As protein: CCRGQGPPDGTDTQYF.

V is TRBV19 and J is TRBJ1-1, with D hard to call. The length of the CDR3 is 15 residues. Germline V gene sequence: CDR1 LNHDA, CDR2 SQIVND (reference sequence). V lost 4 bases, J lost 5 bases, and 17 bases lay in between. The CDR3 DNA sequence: TGTGCCAGTAGTAACCCCGCCGGGAGGAGGACTGAAGCTTTCTTT. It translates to CASSNPAGRRTEAFF.

In DNA, the CDR3 is TGTGCCAGCAGTCTATCCGAACCTGGTGGCTACACCTTC. Its translation: CASSLSEPGGYTF. The chain carries TRBV6-5 and TRBJ1-2; no firm D call. The ends were cut back, 5 bases at V and 7 bases at J, with 14 bases in the middle. CDR3 length: 13 amino acids. Germline V CDR1 and CDR2: MNHEY, SVGAGI.

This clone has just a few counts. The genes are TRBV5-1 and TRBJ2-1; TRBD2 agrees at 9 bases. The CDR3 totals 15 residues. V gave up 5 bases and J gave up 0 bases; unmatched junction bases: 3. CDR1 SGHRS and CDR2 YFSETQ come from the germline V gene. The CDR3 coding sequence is TGCGCCAGCAGTTTAGCGGGAGACTCCTACAATGAGCAGTTCTTC. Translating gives CASSLAGDSYNEQFF.

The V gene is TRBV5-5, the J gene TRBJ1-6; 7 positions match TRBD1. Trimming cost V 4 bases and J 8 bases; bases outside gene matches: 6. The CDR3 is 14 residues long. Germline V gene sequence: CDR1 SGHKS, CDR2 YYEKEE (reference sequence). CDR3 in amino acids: CASSLGGWDSPLHF. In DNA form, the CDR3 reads TGTGCCAGCAGCCTAGGGGGCTGGGATTCACCCCTCCACTTT.

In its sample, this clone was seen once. CDR3 residues: CASSLASGRAHTTDTQYF. CDR3 nucleotides: TGTGCCAGCAGCTTGGCCAGTGGCAGGGCGCACACCACAGATACGCAGTATTTT. The chain has TRBV5-4 and TRBJ2-3, with D perhaps TRBD1 (5 bases). The CDR3 runs 18 residues. V lost 0 bases to trimming and J lost 2 bases, with 19 bases between them. CDR1 is SGHNT, CDR2 YYREEE, per germline (reference sequence).

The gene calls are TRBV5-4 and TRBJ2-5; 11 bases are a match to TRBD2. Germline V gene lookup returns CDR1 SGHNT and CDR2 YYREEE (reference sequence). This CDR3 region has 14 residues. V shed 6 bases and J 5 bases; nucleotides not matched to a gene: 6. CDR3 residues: CASNTSGRVETQYF. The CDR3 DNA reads TGTGCCAGCAATACTAGCGGGAGAGTGGAGACCCAGTACTTC.

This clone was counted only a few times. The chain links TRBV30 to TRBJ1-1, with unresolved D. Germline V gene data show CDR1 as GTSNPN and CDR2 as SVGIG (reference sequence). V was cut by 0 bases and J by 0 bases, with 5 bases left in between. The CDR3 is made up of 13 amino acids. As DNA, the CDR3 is TGTGCCTGGAGTGTCCGCGTGAACACTGAAGCTTTCTTT. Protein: CAWSVRVNTEAFF.

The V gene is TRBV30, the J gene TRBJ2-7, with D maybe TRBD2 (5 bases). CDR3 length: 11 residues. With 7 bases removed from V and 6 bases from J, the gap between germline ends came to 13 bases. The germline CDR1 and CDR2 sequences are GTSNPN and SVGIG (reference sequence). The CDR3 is CASSGLAEQYF. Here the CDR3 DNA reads TGTGCCTCGTCCGGACTCGCCGAGCAGTACTTC.

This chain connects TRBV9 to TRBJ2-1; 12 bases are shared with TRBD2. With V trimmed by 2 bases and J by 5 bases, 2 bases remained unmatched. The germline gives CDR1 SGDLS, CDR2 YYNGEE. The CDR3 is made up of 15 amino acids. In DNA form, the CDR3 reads TGTGCCAGCAGCGTGACTAGCGGGAGCCACAATGAGCAGTTCTTC. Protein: CASSVTSGSHNEQFF.

CDR3 sequence: CASSLVASGATQYF. The CDR3 DNA sequence: TGTGCCAGCAGCTTGGTGGCTAGCGGGGCCACGCAGTACTTC. V and J are TRBV5-6 and TRBJ2-7; 9 nucleotides align to TRBD2. Germline-derived CDR1 and CDR2 are SGHDT and YYEEEE. After removal of 0 bases from V and 9 bases from J, the junction contained 7 bases not matched to a gene. The CDR3 has 14 residues.

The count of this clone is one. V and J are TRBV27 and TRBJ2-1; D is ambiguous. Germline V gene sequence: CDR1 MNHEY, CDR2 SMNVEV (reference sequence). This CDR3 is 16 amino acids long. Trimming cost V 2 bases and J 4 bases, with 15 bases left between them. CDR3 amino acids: CASSLNSAEPYNEQFF. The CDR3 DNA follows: TGTGCCAGCAGTTTAAATTCCGCGGAACCTTACAATGAGCAGTTCTTC.

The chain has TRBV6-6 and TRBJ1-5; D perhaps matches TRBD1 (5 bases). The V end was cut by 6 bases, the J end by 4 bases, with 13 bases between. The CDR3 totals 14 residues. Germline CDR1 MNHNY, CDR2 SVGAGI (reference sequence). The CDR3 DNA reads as TGTGCCAGCAGGCGGGACGGGGCAAATCAGCCCCAGCATTTT. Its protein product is CASRRDGANQPQHF.

The CDR3 nucleotides are TGTGCCATCAGTGAGTCGATGGGGGGGGAACGGCAGCCCCAGCATTTT. It encodes CAISESMGGERQPQHF. The rearrangement joins TRBV10-3 to TRBJ1-5, with D possibly being TRBD1 (5 bases). CDR3 size: 16 residues. Germline values: CDR1 ENHRY, CDR2 SYGVKD. The V end was cut by 0 bases, the J end by 7 bases, with 16 bases between.

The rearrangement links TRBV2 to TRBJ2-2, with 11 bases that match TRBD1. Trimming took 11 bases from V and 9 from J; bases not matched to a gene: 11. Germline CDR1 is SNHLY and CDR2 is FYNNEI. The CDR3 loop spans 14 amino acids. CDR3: CAGRDWTGGRELFF. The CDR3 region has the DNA TGTGCCGGGAGGGACTGGACAGGGGGCCGGGAGCTGTTTTTT.

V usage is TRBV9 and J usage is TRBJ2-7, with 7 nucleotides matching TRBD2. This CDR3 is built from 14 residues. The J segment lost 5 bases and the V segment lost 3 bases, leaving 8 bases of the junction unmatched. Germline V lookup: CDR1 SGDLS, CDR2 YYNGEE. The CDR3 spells CASSARDYVHEQYF. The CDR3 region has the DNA TGTGCCAGCAGCGCGCGGGACTATGTCCACGAGCAGTACTTC. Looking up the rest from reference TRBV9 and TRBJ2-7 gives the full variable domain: DSGVTQTPKHLITATGQRVTLRCSPRSGDLSVYWYQQSLDQGLQFLIQYYNGEERAKGNILERFSAQQFPDLHSELNLSSLELGDSALYFCASSARDYVHEQYFGPGTRLTVT.

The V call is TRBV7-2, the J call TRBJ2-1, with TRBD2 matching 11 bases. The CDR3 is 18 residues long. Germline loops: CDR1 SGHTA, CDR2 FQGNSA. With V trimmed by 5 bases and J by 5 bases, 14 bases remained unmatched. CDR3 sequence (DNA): TGTGCCAGCAGCCCCCGACTAGCGGGAAGGGGGGTGGACAATGAGCAGTTCTTC. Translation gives CASSPRLAGRGVDNEQFF.

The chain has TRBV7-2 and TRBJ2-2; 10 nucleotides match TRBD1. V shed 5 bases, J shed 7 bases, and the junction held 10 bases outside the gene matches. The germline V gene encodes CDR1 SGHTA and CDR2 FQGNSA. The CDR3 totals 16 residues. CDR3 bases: TGTGCCAGCAGCCCACGTCGGACAGGGGGTAGCGGGGAGCTGTTTTTT. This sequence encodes CASSPRRTGGSGELFF. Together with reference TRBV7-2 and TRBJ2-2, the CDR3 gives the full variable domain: GAGVSQSPSNKVTEKGKDVELRCDPISGHTALYWYRQSLGQGLEFLIYFQGNSAPDKSGLPSDRFSAERTGGSVSTLTIQRTQQEDSAVYLCASSPRRTGGSGELFFGEGSRLTVL.

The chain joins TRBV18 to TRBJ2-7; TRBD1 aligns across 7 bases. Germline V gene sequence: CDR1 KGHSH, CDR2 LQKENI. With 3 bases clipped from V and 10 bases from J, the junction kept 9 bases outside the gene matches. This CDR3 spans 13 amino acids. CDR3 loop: CASSPGQDPRQYF. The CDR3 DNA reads TGTGCCAGCTCACCCGGACAGGATCCTCGACAGTACTTC.

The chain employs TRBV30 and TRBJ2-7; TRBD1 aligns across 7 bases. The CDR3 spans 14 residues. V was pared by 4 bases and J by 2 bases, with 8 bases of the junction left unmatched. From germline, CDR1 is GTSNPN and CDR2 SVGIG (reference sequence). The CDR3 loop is CAWTRGTATYEQYF. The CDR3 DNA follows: TGTGCCTGGACCCGAGGGACAGCTACCTACGAGCAGTACTTC.

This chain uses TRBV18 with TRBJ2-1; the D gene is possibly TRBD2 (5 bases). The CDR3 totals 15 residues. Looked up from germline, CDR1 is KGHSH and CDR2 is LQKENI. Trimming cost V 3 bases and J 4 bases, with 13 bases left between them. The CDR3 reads CASSPERKSYNEQFF. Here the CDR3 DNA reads TGTGCCAGCTCACCCGAGCGGAAAAGTTACAATGAGCAGTTCTTC.

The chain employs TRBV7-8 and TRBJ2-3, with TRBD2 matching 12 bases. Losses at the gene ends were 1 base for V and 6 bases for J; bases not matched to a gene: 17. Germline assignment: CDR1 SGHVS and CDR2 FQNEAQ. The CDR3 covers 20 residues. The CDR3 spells CASSLGQVVTSGRRVDTQYF. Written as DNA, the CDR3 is TGTGCCAGCAGCTTAGGACAGGTTGTCACTAGCGGGAGGAGGGTGGATACGCAGTATTTT.

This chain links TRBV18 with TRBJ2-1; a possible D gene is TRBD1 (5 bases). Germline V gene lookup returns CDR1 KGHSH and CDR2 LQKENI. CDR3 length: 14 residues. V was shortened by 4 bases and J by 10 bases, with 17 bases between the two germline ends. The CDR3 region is CASSQSQGTHEQFF. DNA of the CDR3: TGTGCCAGCTCACAATCTCAGGGTACCCACGAGCAGTTCTTC.

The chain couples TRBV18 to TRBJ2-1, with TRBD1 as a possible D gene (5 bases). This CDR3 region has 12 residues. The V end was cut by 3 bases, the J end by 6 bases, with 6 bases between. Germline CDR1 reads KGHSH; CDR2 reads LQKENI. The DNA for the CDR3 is TGTGCCAGCTCACCCGACAGCAATGAGCAGTTCTTC. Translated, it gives CASSPDSNEQFF. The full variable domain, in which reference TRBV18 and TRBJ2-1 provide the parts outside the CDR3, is NAGVMQNPRHLVRRRGQEARLRCSPMKGHSHVYWYRQLPEEGLKFMVYLQKENIIDESGMPKERFSAEFPKEGPSILRIQQVVRGDSAAYFCASSPDSNEQFFGPGTRLTVL.

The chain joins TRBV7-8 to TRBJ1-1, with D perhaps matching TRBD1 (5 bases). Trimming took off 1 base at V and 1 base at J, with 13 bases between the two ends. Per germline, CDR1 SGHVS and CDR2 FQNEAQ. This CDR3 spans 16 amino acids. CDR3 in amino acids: CASSLVPLTENTEAFF. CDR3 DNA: TGTGCCAGCAGCTTAGTCCCCTTGACAGAGAACACTGAAGCTTTCTTT.

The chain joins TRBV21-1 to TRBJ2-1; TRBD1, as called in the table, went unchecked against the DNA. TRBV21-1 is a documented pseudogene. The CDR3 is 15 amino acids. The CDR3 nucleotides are TGTGCCAGCAGCAAAGGGGGGGACAGGAACAATGAGCAGTTCTTC. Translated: CASSKGGDRNNEQFF.

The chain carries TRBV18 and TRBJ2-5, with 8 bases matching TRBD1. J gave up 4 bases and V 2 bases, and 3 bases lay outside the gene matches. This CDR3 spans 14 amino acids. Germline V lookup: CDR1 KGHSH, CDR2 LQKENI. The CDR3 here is CASSPDQGAETQYF. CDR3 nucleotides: TGTGCCAGCTCACCAGATCAGGGGGCAGAGACCCAGTACTTC.